A single sample gave rise to the 25 T cell receptor beta chains below, sequenced in a study of T-cell memory formation after mild COVID-19. Using its own MiXCR run on the 5' RACE reads, TCRdb lists one record per CDR3 protein. The sample holds more than 150,000 distinct CDR3 sequences, about a fifth seen once. The specimen sequenced was PBMCs or a T cell subset sorted from them (not recorded which). Receptors were obtained from a man aged 18 to 29 who had mild COVID-19 (a few samples of this study predate the infection). Cell type and time point are not known.

This chain joins TRBV11-2 and TRBJ2-3; 7 bases align to TRBD2. Germline V gene data show CDR1 as SGHAT and CDR2 as FQNNGV. Trimming took 5 bases from V and 3 from J; bases not matched to a gene: 14. The CDR3 extends over 17 amino acids. In DNA, the CDR3 is TGTGCCAGCAGCCTATCAGGTGGGGGGAGGGAGACAGATACGCAGTATTTT. Amino acids: CASSLSGGGRETDTQYF.

The gene calls are TRBV4-2 and TRBJ1-2; TRBD1 matches at 7 bases. The junction had 8 bases not matched to a gene; V was cut back by 0 bases and J by 4 bases. This CDR3 has 16 residues. CDR1 is LGHNA, CDR2 YNFKEQ, per germline. CDR3 residues: CASSQESWDSLYGYTF. CDR3 nucleotides: TGTGCCAGCAGCCAAGAGAGCTGGGACAGCCTCTATGGCTACACCTTC.

The chain joins TRBV5-1 to TRBJ2-1; D possibly corresponds to TRBD2 (6 bases). The V end was cut by 0 bases, the J end by 5 bases, with 9 bases between. Germline V lookup: CDR1 SGHRS, CDR2 YFSETQ. The CDR3 is 14 amino acids. The CDR3 nucleotides are TGCGCCAGCAGCTTGGGACTAGTAGACAATGAGCAGTTCTTC. Translation gives CASSLGLVDNEQFF.

This clonotype was seen a handful of times. The chain uses TRBV20-1 and TRBJ1-1, with a weak D call TRBD1 (5 bases). Trimming removed 7 bases at V and 5 bases at J, with 17 bases between. This CDR3 is 13 amino acids long. The V gene's germline CDR1 is DFQATT and CDR2 SNEGSKA (reference sequence). CDR3 loop: CSVLDWGTTEAFF. DNA of the CDR3: TGCAGTGTTCTAGATTGGGGGACGACTGAAGCTTTCTTT.

The J gene is TRBJ2-7, the V gene TRBV7-4, with TRBD1 identical over 7 bases. Germline V gene sequence: CDR1 SGHVT, CDR2 SQSDAQ. The CDR3 consists of 10 residues. CDR3 region: CASRGNEQYV. Here the CDR3 DNA reads TGTGCGTCCAGGGGGAACGAGCAGTACGTC.

The V gene is TRBV6-5, the J gene TRBJ1-2; unclear D gene. The germline V gene encodes CDR1 MNHEY and CDR2 SVGAGI. V lost 8 bases and J 2 bases, leaving 12 bases between the germline ends. The CDR3 is made up of 13 amino acids. CDR3 sequence reads: CASGGQMNYGYTF. The CDR3 coding sequence is TGTGCCAGCGGAGGGCAGATGAACTATGGCTACACCTTC.

The chain uses TRBV3-1 and TRBJ1-2, with 7 positions matching TRBD1. After removal of 4 bases from V and 2 bases from J, the junction contained 4 bases not matched to a gene. The CDR3 is made up of 14 amino acids. The germline gives CDR1 LGHDT, CDR2 YNNKEL (reference sequence). The CDR3 reads CASSPQGTNYGYTF. The DNA for the CDR3 is TGTGCCAGCAGCCCACAGGGGACGAACTATGGCTACACCTTC.

The chain employs TRBV20-1 and TRBJ1-4; D gene ambiguous. Germline V gene data show CDR1 as DFQATT and CDR2 as SNEGSKA (reference sequence). Trimming shortened V by 5 bases and J by 0 bases, and 10 bases separated the two germline ends. The CDR3 sequence is 14 residues long. In DNA, the CDR3 is TGCAGTGCTGCTTCTGTCGCAACTAATGAAAAACTGTTTTTT. Protein product: CSAASVATNEKLFF.

This clonotype came up a few times. The chain carries TRBV7-2 and TRBJ2-7; D unclear. The V gene's germline CDR1 is SGHTA and CDR2 FQGNSA. The CDR3 runs to 12 residues. Deletions cut 4 bases from V and 7 bases from J, with 11 bases between. The CDR3 is CASSSGPREQYF. For the CDR3, the DNA is TGTGCCAGCAGCTCCGGACCAAGGGAGCAGTACTTC.

The V and J genes are TRBV5-1 and TRBJ2-1, with D perhaps matching TRBD2 (6 bases). The CDR3 length is 16 residues. V lost 5 bases, J lost 2 bases, and 17 bases lay in between. Per germline, CDR1 SGHRS and CDR2 YFSETQ. The CDR3 spells CASSSLRGSTYNEQFF. CDR3 coding DNA: TGCGCCAGCAGTTCGCTCCGGGGGTCCACCTACAATGAGCAGTTCTTC.

CDR3 in amino acids: CASSRRGGVSTDTQYF. The CDR3, as DNA: TGTGCCAGCAGTCGGCGGGGGGGCGTGAGCACAGATACGCAGTATTTT. The V and J genes are TRBV27 and TRBJ2-3; 9 bases match TRBD2. Germline lookup yields CDR1 MNHEY and CDR2 SMNVEV (reference sequence). V shed 5 bases, J shed 0 bases, and the junction held 6 bases outside the gene matches. This CDR3 comprises 16 residues.

This clonotype was seen only a few times. V gene TRBV27 combines with J gene TRBJ2-4; D remains ambiguous. V dropped 3 bases and J dropped 7 bases, with 13 bases sitting between them. CDR1 and CDR2 (germline): MNHEY, SMNVEV (reference sequence). The CDR3 is 14 amino acids. In nucleotides, the CDR3 is TGTGCCAGCAGTTTTCTACCCATCGGGAACATTCAGTACTTC. Its protein product is CASSFLPIGNIQYF.

V and J are TRBV12-3 or TRBV12-4 and TRBJ1-6; no firm D call. This CDR3 has 14 residues. The ends were cut back, 3 bases at V and 5 bases at J, with 8 bases in the middle. CDR3 sequence (DNA): TGTGCCAGCAGTTTTGAGGGCAATAATTCACCCCTCCACTTT. The encoded protein is CASSFEGNNSPLHF.

This chain links TRBV3-1 with TRBJ2-1; 10 nucleotides agree with TRBD2. Germline V gene lookup returns CDR1 LGHDT and CDR2 YNNKEL (reference sequence). V lost 0 bases, J lost 14 bases, and 10 bases stayed unmatched. This CDR3 comprises 15 residues. CDR3 protein: CASSQDGAGGLGEFF. The CDR3 DNA reads as TGTGCCAGCAGCCAAGACGGAGCGGGGGGGCTTGGAGAGTTCTTC.

This clonotype was picked up a small number of times. The V and J genes are TRBV7-2 and TRBJ1-2; D is unresolved. This CDR3 has 14 amino acids. The ends were cut back, 5 bases at V and 3 bases at J, with 13 bases in the middle. Per germline, CDR1 SGHTA and CDR2 FQGNSA. For the CDR3, the DNA is TGTGCCAGCAGCCTCGTCGAAGGGCACTATGGCTACACCTTC. It translates to CASSLVEGHYGYTF.

This chain joins TRBV20-1 and TRBJ2-7; maybe TRBD1 (6 bases). V shed 5 bases and J shed 7 bases, with 15 bases lying between them. The CDR3 spans 12 residues. CDR1 and CDR2 from the germline V gene are DFQATT and SNEGSKA (reference sequence). As DNA, the CDR3 is TGCAGTGCTGGGGGCACCACTTGGGAGCAGTACGTC. Translated: CSAGGTTWEQYV.

This clonotype turned up a few times. The chain has TRBV12-3 or TRBV12-4 and TRBJ2-7; possibly TRBD1 or TRBD2 for D (5 bases each). Trimming took off 6 bases at V and 1 base at J, with 16 bases between the two ends. CDR3 length: 15 amino acids. The CDR3 coding sequence is TGTGCCAGCAGCCAACCCGGGACCGCGTCCTACGAGCAGTACTTC. Encoded protein: CASSQPGTASYEQYF.

The CDR3 DNA sequence: TGTGCCAGCGGTCGGGCCTACGAGCAGTACGTC. It codes for CASGRAYEQYV. The V and J genes are TRBV2 and TRBJ2-7; D is uncertain. Germline V gives CDR1 SNHLY, CDR2 FYNNEI. The CDR3 is 11 residues long. The ends were cut back, 8 bases at V and 2 bases at J, with 7 bases in the middle.

The chain joins TRBV10-2 to TRBJ2-2; D unclear. Germline-derived CDR1 and CDR2 are WSHSY and SAAADI. This CDR3 region has 14 residues. V was pared by 7 bases and J by 4 bases, with 13 bases between. Written as DNA, the CDR3 is TGCGCCAGCACCCCTGACACTGGCACCGGGGAGCTGTTTTTT. Its translation is CASTPDTGTGELFF.

The gene calls are TRBV7-6 and TRBJ2-3; the match to TRBD1 covers 7 bases. The germline V gene encodes CDR1 SGHVS and CDR2 FNYEAQ. The CDR3 contains 16 residues. V gave up 5 bases and J gave up 2 bases; unmatched junction bases: 10. The CDR3 region has the DNA TGTGCCAGCAGCCCAACGACAGGGTTCGACACAGATACGCAGTATTTT. It codes for CASSPTTGFDTDTQYF.

Concerning this clonotype: At one boundary the junction diverges from the germline segment, which might be a read error. This chain links TRBV6-1 with TRBJ1-1; the D is unclear. The germline V gene has CDR1 MNHNS and CDR2 SASEGT. The CDR3 is made up of 13 amino acids. This CDR3 is CAARTLGNGEAFF. CDR3 DNA: TGCGCCGCTCGGACCCTGGGGAACGGTGAAGCTTTCTTT.

The chain joins TRBV18 to TRBJ1-1; TRBD1 matches at 8 bases. The germline gives CDR1 KGHSH, CDR2 LQKENI. The CDR3 length is 15 residues. After removal of 3 bases from V and 5 bases from J, the junction contained 8 bases not matched to a gene. CDR3 in DNA: TGTGCCAGCTCACCGAACCAGGGGGCGGGTACTGAAGCTTTCTTT. Translated, it gives CASSPNQGAGTEAFF.

The genes are TRBV5-1 and TRBJ2-3; 8 positions agree with TRBD2. V shed 7 bases and J 4 bases; nucleotides not matched to a gene: 5. CDR1 and CDR2 (germline): SGHRS, YFSETQ. The CDR3 runs 13 residues. The CDR3: CASHRGGSDTQYF. The CDR3 region has the DNA TGCGCCAGCCACCGGGGGGGCTCAGATACGCAGTATTTT.

DNA for the CDR3: TGTGCCAGCTCACCGGTTTTGTTGGCGGACGAGCAGTACTTC. The encoded protein is CASSPVLLADEQYF. The chain links TRBV18 to TRBJ2-7; D unclear. From germline, CDR1 is KGHSH and CDR2 LQKENI. The CDR3 spans 14 residues. The ends were cut back, 3 bases at V and 5 bases at J, with 14 bases in the middle.

The genes are TRBV15 and TRBJ1-1; TRBD1 aligns across 7 bases. CDR3 size: 15 residues. CDR1 LNHNV and CDR2 YYDKDF come from the germline V gene (reference sequence). The V gene end was trimmed by 3 bases and the J gene end by 1 base; junction bases not matched to a gene: 5. The CDR3 nucleotides read TGTGCCACCAGCAGGAAACAGGGGTGGAACACTGAAGCTTTCTTT. Translation gives CATSRKQGWNTEAFF.